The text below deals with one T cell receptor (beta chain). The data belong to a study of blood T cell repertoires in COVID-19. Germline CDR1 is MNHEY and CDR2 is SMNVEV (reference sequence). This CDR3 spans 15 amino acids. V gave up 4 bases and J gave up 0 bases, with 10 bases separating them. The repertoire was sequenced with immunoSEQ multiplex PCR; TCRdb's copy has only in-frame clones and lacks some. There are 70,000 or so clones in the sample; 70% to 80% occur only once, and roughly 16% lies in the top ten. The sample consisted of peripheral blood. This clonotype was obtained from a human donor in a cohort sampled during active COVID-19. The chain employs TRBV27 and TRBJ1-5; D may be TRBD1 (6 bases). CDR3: CASSYYRDSNQPQHF. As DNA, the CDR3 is TGTGCCAGCAGTTATTACAGGGATAGCAATCAGCCCCAGCATTTT.